Shown below are 7 T cell receptor beta chains from a single sample sequenced in a study of T-cell reconstitution after alpha-beta-depleted transplantation in children. The TCRbeta library incorporated unique molecular identifiers. In TCRdb, the PCR reads were re-called with MiXCR into one record per CDR3 protein. Of about half a million distinct CDR3 sequences listed, around an eighth are singletons. The material was PBMCs from the stem cell graft donor, obtained from the stem cell graft. All receptors come from a human donor who donated a stem cell graft to a child with combined immunodeficiency.

This clonotype was seen a few times. The chain carries TRBV5-1 and TRBJ2-7; tentative D call: TRBD2 (5 bases). V shed 5 bases and J shed 9 bases, with 12 bases lying between them. The CDR3 runs 11 residues. Germline V lookup: CDR1 SGHRS, CDR2 YFSETQ. The CDR3 sequence is CASRAEGWQYF. CDR3 bases: TGCGCCAGCAGGGCCGAGGGTTGGCAGTACTTC.

V gene TRBV12-3 or TRBV12-4 combines with J gene TRBJ2-3; 14 nucleotides match TRBD2. J gave up 12 bases and V 2 bases, and 7 bases lay outside the gene matches. The CDR3 contains 15 residues. The CDR3, as DNA: TGTGCCAGCAGTTTACCCTCGGGACTAGCGGGGGACCAGTATTTT. Its translation: CASSLPSGLAGDQYF.

The rearrangement joins TRBV10-2 to TRBJ1-1, with 12 bases that match TRBD1. Germline lookup yields CDR1 WSHSY and CDR2 SAAADI. This CDR3 contains 15 residues. The ends lost 5 bases at V and 6 bases at J; junction bases unmatched: 7. CDR3 nucleotides: TGCGCCAGCAGTCCCCAGGGACAGGGGGCCTCTGAAGCTTTCTTT. The encoded protein is CASSPQGQGASEAFF.

This clonotype was observed at least ten times. This chain joins TRBV11-2 and TRBJ2-5; TRBD2 matches at 12 bases. From germline, CDR1 is SGHAT and CDR2 FQNNGV. The ends lost 4 bases at V and 2 bases at J; junction bases unmatched: 11. This CDR3 has 18 residues. This CDR3 reads CASSSNRLAGALQETQYF. Written as DNA, the CDR3 is TGTGCCAGCAGCTCTAATCGACTAGCGGGAGCGTTGCAAGAGACCCAGTACTTC.

The chain couples TRBV11-2 to TRBJ2-1; TRBD2 agrees at 10 bases. Germline CDR1 reads SGHAT; CDR2 reads FQNNGV. There are 16 residues in the CDR3. With V trimmed by 4 bases and J by 0 bases, 3 bases remained unmatched. The CDR3 here is CASSWGLAPSYNEQFF. As DNA, the CDR3 is TGTGCCAGCAGCTGGGGACTAGCGCCCTCCTACAATGAGCAGTTCTTC.

This clonotype was detected a few times. This rearrangement joins TRBV5-1 to TRBJ2-1, with D unclear. The germline gives CDR1 SGHRS, CDR2 YFSETQ. The CDR3 has 13 residues. V lost 0 bases and J lost 16, with 17 bases in between. CDR3 sequence: CASSLAGLGSFFF. CDR3 in DNA: TGCGCCAGCAGCTTGGCCGGGCTAGGATCTTTTTTCTTC.

This chain links TRBV20-1 with TRBJ2-1, with 12 bases fitting TRBD2. Germline V gives CDR1 DFQATT, CDR2 SNEGSKA (reference sequence). The CDR3 runs 18 residues. Trimming cost V 6 bases and J 10 bases; bases outside gene matches: 22. Written as DNA, the CDR3 is TGCAGTGCCTGGCGTTCTCCTTCTAGCGGGGGGGCCGGAAGGGAGCAGTTCTTC. It codes for CSAWRSPSSGGAGREQFF.